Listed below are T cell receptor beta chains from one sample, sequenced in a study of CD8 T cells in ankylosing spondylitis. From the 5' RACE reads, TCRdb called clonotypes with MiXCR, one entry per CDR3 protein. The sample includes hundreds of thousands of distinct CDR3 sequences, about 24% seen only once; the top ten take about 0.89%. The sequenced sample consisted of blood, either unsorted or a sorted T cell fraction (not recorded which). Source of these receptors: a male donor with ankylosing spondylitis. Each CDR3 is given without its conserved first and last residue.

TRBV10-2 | ASSEPGGNQPQH
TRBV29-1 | SAAAAGGIDTQY
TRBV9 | ASSVAPLWGGDQPQH
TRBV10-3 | AIIAGPYNEQF
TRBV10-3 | AISDGSRGSGETQY
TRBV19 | ASSRTSGTLYNEQF
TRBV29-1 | SISGNYEQY
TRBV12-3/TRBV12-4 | ASSLSGHQETQY
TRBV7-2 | ASSWGGQGKTQY
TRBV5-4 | ASSRRTGELF
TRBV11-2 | ASSLLWTRRYSANYGYT
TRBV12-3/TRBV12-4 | ASSLRPQPPDTQY
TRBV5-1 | ASSLPAGALGNEQF
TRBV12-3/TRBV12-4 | ASSFRNQPQH
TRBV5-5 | ASSLSQFYGYT
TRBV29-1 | SVTRNTEAF
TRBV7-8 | ATVFGQAHSSYNEQF
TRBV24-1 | ATSDLTSGSRDEQF
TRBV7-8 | ASSGWSVRGSSYNEQF
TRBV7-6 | ASSQNPRVYGYT
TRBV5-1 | ASSFGTGYLGQY
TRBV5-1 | ASRDLRGTEAF
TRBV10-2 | ASIRDMNTGELF
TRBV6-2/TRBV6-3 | ASSPPTRRDTQY
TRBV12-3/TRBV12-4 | ASSFSRLNSPLH
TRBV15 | ATSKTRPGTGLETQY
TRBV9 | ASSVGMAAGYT
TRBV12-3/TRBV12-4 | ATHRVLGTEAF
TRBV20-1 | SASIIGQETQY
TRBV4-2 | ASSQAGEGGYT
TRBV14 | ASSQAGSYGYT
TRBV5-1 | ASSRAGLTF
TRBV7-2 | ASSPSGTTSDTQY
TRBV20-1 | SAERGSGANVLT
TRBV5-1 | ASSLDRGDEKLF
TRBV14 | ASSPREEAF
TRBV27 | ASSLSSAGVRQPQH
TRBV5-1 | ASSGTPQETQY
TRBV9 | ASSVGSGGFQETQY
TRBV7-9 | ASTQGGAPNTGELF
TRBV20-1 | SASAMAGNTIY
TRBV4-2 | ASSQEGTTSTAIKPQH
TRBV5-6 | ASLGGGPSSYNEQF